The T cell receptor beta chain described here comes from a study of cytomegalovirus exposure and HLA in healthy donors. PCR employed 60 Vbeta and 13 Jbeta primers. Sequenced by immunoSEQ multiplex PCR; TCRdb stores in-frame clones only, minus some. The sample holds some 200,000 clones, about 84% seen once. Germline V gene sequence: CDR1 SGHTS, CDR2 YDEGEE. The CDR3 covers 13 residues. Trimming shortened V by 4 bases and J by 4 bases, and 11 bases separated the two germline ends. This clone was detected once. Sequences were obtained from PBMCs. The chain joins TRBV5-8 to TRBJ1-1; no firm D call. This TCR derives from a man between 50 and 59 years old in good health and CMV-seronegative. The CDR3 DNA is TGTGCCAGCAGCGTGCAGGCCTCCACTGAAGCTTTCTTT. Protein product: CASSVQASTEAFF.